This T cell receptor (beta chain) comes out of a study of CD8+CD57+ T cells in acquired aplastic anemia (dated by TCRdb to the late 2010s). Broadly, across the study: A mean of approximately 2.9 ug of DNA, ranging from roughly 0.18 to 30 ug, was extracted from sorted CD4+ and CD8+ cells. CD8+CD57+ expansion was defined as frequency above the mean frequency observed in healthy subjects.

The patients picked for sequencing were ones in whom flow cytometry had shown an expansion of CD8+CD57+ cells. Every patient had severe acquired aplastic anemia, diagnosed using the International Study of Aplastic Anemia and Agranulocytosis and Camitta criteria. No patient had received any therapy when blood was sampled. In the study, sorted CD4+ and CD8+ blood T cells from patients with severe aplastic anemia and from healthy subjects underwent deep sequencing of TCR repertoires. In the USA, patient enrollment took place under clinicaltrials.gov protocols 00001620, 01623167, 00001397, 00071045, 00081523 and 00961064. Ficoll-Paque density gradient centrifugation was used to isolate peripheral blood mononuclear cells. Before DNA extraction, CD4+ and CD8+ T cells were sorted with FACS or magnetic beads. The full study reports these points: Although 25 to 30 CD8+ CDR3 sequences were shared by patients and controls, these sequences appeared highly expressed in patients and within the immunodominant clones of patients. Patients and healthy controls showed no significant difference in CD8+ Simpson's diversity (P=0.060).

Genomic DNA was used as template for profiling of TCR beta VDJ combinations and CDR3 sequences. TCR repertoire sequencing was run on an Illumina HiSeq 2000. Concerning the study's data processing: TRBV/TRBJ rearrangement plots, CDR3 size and DJ length profiles, and Simpson's diversity index were used to evaluate the repertoires. The immunodominant clone was defined as the most abundant DNA sequence in deep sequencing data. CDR3 amino acid sequences were checked for sharing across subjects and were also compared against the VDJdb database and published repertoires. The public reads were quality trimmed at Q25 with fastp and then assembled into clones with MiXCR by TCRdb, keeping productive beta chains. One record per CDR3 amino acid sequence lists the most common genes and DNA. The V and J calls were not made by the authors but by TCRdb's processing. This sample comprises about 180,000 distinct CDR3 sequences, around 50% of them detected only once. The ten biggest clones cover under 15% of the sample.

There are a few counts of this clonotype. There is no known antigen for this receptor. No clone much larger than this one lies a single base away; base qualities are absent. The CDR3 has 15 amino acids, counting the end cysteine and phenylalanine. Only CDR3 DNA is held: 45 bases, read in frame from base 1. V has 6 bases trimmed and J has 4 bases trimmed; junction bases matching no gene number 5. The CDR1 and CDR2 encoded by the germline V gene (reference sequence) are LNHNV and YYDKDF. This clonotype was obtained from a human donor with aplastic anemia. The V and J genes are TRBV15 and TRBJ2-1; a stretch of 11 junction bases matches TRBD2. The sequencing sample was made of sorted CD4+, CD8+, or CD8+CD57+ T cells (not recorded which) from PBMCs. The CDR3 loop reads CATSPTSGAYNEQFF. The nucleotides read TGTGCCACCAGTCCGACTAGCGGGGCTTACAATGAGCAGTTCTTC.